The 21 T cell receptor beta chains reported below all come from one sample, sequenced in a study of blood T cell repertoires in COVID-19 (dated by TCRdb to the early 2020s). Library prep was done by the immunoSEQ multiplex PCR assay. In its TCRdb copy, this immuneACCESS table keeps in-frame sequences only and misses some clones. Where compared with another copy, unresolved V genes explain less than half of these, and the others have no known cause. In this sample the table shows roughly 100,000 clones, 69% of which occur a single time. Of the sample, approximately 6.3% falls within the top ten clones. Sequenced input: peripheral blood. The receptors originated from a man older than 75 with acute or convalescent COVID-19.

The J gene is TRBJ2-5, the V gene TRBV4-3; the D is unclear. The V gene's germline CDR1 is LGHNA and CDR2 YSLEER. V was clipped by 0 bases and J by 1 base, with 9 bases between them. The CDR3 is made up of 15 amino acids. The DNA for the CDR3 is TGCGCCAGCAGCCAAGATTGGTCAGGCCAAGAGACCCAGTACTTC. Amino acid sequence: CASSQDWSGQETQYF.

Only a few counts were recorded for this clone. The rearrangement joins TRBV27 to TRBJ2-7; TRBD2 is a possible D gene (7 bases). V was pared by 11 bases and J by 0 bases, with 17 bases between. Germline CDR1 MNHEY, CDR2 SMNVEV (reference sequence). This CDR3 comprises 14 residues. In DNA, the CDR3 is TGTGCCCCGAGGGGGGGGCCGATCTCCTACGAGCAGTACTTC. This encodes CAPRGGPISYEQYF.

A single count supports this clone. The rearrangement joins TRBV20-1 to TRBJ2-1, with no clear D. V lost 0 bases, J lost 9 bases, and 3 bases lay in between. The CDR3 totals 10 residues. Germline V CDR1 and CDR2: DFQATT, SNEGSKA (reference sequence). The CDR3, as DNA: TGCAGTGCTAGAGACCTTGAGCAGTTCTTC. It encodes CSARDLEQFF.

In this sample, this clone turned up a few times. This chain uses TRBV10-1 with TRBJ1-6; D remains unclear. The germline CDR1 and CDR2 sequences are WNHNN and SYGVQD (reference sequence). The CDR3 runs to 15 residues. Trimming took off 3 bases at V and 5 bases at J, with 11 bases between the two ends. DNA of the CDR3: TGCGCCAGCAGTGAATCTGGGAGGAATAATTCACCCCTCCACTTT. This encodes CASSESGRNNSPLHF.

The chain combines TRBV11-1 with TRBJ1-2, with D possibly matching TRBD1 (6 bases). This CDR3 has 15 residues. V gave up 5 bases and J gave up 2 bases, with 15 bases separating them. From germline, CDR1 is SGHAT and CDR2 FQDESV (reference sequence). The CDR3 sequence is CASSKPGEPNYGYTF. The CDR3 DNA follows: TGTGCCAGCAGCAAACCAGGGGAACCAAACTATGGCTACACCTTC.

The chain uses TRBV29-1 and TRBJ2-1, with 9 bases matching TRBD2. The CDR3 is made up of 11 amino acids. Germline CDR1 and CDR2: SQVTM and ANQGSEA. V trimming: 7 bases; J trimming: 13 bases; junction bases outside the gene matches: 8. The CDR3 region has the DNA TGCAGCGCCGGGACTAGCAGGAAACAGTTCTTC. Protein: CSAGTSRKQFF.

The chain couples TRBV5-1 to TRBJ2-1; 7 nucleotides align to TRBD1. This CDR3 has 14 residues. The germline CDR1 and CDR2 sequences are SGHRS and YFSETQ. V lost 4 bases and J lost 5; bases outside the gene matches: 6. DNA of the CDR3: TGCGCCAGCAGCACCGGACAGGCTCACAATGAGCAGTTCTTC. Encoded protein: CASSTGQAHNEQFF.

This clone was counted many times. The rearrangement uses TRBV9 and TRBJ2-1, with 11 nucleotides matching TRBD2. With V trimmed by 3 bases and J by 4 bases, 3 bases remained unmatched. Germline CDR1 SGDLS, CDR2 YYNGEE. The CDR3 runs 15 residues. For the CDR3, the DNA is TGTGCCAGCAGCGCACGACTAGCGGGGTACAATGAGCAGTTCTTC. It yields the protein CASSARLAGYNEQFF. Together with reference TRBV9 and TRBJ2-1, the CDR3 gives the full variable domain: DSGVTQTPKHLITATGQRVTLRCSPRSGDLSVYWYQQSLDQGLQFLIQYYNGEERAKGNILERFSAQQFPDLHSELNLSSLELGDSALYFCASSARLAGYNEQFFGPGTRLTVL.

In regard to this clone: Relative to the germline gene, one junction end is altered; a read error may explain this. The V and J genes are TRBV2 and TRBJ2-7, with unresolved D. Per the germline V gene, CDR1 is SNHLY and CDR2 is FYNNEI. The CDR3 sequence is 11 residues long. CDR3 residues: CASREAREQYF. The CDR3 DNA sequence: TGTGCCAGCAGGGAAGCGCGCGAGCAGTACTTC.

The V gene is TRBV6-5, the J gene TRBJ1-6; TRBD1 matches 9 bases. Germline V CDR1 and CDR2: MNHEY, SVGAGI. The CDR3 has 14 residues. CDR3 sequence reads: CASRGGTGNSPLHF. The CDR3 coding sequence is TGTGCTTCCAGAGGAGGGACAGGGAATTCACCCCTCCACTTT.

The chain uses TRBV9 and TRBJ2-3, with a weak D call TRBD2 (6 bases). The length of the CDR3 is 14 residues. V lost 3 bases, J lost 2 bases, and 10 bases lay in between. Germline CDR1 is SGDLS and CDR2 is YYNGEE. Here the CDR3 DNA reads TGTGCCAGCAGCGCCATAGCGGCCACAGATACGCAGTATTTT. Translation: CASSAIAATDTQYF.

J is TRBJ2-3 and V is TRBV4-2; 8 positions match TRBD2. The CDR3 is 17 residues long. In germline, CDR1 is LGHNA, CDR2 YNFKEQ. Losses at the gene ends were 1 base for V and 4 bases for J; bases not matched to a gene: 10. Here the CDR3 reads CASSQGDGAGAADTQYF. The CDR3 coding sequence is TGTGCCAGCAGCCAAGGGGATGGAGCGGGAGCTGCAGATACGCAGTATTTT.

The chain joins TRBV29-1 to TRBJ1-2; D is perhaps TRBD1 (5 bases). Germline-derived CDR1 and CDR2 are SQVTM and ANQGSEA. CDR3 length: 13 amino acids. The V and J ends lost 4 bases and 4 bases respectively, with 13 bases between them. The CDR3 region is CSVVLDRIYGYTF. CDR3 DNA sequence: TGCAGCGTTGTGTTAGACAGAATCTATGGCTACACCTTC.

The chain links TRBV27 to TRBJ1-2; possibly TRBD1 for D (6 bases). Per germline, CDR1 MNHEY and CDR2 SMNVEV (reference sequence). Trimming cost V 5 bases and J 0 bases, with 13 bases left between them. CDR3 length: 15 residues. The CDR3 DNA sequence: TGTGCCAGCAGTCCCGGACAGACCGCTAACTATGGCTACACCTTC. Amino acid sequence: CASSPGQTANYGYTF.

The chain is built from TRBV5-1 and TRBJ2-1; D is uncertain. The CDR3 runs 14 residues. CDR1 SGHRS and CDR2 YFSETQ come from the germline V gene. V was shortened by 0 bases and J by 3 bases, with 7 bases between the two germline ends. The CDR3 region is CASSLGSIYNEQFF. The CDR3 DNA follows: TGCGCCAGCAGCTTGGGTTCAATCTACAATGAGCAGTTCTTC.

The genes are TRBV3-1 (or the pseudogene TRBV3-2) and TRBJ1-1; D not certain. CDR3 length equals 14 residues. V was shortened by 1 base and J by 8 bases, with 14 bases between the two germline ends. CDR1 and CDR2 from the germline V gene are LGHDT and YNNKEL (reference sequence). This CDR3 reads CASSQGSSRAEAFF. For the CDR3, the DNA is TGTGCCAGCAGCCAAGGGTCATCAAGAGCCGAAGCTTTCTTT.

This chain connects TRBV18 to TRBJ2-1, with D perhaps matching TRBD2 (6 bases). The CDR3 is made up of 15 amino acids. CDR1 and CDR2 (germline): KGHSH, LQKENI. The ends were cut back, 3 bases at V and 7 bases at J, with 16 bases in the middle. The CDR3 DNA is TGTGCCAGCTCACCTCCGGGAGCGCCCCGGAATGAGCAGTTCTTC. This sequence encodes CASSPPGAPRNEQFF.

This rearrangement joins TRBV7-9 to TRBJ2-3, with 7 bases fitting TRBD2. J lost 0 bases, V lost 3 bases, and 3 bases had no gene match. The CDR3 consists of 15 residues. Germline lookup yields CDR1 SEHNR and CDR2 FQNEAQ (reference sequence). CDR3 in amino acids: CASSFTAGSTDTQYF. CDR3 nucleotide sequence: TGTGCCAGCAGCTTTACAGCGGGGAGCACAGATACGCAGTATTTT.

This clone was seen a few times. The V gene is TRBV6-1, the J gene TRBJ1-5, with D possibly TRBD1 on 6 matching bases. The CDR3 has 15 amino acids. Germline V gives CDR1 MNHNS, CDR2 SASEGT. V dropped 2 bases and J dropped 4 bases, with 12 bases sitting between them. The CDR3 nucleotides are TGTGCCAGCAGTGAAATTCAGAGGGGGAATCAGCCCCAGCATTTT. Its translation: CASSEIQRGNQPQHF.

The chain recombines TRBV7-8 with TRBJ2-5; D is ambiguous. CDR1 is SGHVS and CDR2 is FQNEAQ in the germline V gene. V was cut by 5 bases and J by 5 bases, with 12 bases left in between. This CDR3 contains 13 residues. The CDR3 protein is CASSPHSPETQYF. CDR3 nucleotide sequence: TGTGCCAGCAGCCCCCACTCGCCGGAGACCCAGTACTTC.

The CDR3 DNA follows: TGTGCCAGCAGTGACGCCGGGACAGCTATATACGAGCAGTACTTC. It specifies CASSDAGTAIYEQYF. The chain has TRBV25-1 and TRBJ2-7, with 7 bases fitting TRBD1. The CDR3 extends over 15 amino acids. V shed 3 bases, J shed 4 bases, and the junction held 9 bases outside the gene matches. Germline V lookup: CDR1 MGHDK, CDR2 SYGVNS.